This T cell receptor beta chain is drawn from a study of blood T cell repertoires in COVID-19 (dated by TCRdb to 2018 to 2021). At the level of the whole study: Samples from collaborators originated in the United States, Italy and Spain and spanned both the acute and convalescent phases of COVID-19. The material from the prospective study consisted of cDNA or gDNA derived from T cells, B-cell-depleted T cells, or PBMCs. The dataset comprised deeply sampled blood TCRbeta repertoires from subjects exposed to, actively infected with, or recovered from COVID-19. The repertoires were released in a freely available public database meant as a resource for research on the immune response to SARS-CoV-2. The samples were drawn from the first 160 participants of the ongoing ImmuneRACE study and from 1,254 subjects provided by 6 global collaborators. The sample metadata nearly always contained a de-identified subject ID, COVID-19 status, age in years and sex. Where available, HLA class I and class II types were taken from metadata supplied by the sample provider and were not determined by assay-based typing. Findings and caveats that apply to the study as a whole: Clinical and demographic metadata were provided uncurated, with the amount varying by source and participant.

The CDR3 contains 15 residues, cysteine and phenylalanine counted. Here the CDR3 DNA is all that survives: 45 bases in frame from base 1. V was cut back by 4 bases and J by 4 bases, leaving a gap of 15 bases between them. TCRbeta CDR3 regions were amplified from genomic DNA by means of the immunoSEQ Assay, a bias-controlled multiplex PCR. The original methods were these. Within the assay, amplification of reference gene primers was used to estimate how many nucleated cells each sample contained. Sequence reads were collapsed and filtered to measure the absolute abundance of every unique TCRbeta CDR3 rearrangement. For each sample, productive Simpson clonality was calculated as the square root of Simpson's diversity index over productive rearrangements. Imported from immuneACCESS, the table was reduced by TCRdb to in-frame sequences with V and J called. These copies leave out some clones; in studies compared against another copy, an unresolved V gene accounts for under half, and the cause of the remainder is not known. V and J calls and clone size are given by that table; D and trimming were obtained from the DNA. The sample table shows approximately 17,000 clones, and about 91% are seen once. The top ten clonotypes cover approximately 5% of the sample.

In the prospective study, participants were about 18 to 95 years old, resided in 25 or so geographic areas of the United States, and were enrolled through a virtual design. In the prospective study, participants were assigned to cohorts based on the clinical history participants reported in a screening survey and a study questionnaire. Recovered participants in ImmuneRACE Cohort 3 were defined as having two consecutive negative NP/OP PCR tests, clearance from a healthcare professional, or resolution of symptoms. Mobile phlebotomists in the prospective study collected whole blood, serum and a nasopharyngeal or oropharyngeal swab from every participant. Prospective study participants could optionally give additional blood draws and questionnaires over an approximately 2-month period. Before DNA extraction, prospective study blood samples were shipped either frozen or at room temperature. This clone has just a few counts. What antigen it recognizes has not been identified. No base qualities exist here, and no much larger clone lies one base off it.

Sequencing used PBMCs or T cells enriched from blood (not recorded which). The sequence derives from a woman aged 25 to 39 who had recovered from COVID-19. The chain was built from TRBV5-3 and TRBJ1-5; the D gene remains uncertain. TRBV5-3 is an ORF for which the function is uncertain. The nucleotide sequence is TGTGCCAGAAGCCGAAGTAGCGGGGAAAATCAGCCCCAGCATTTT. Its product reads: CARSRSSGENQPQHF.